These 27 T cell receptor beta chains were sequenced from one sample in a study of patients and donors after allogeneic stem cell transplantation. TCRdb reprocessed the RT-PCR reads with MiXCR, giving one entry per CDR3 protein. The table records hundreds of thousands of distinct CDR3 sequences, 38% of them present only once. The source material was blood, either unsorted or a sorted T cell fraction (not recorded which). The receptor set was obtained from a human donor who was either an allogeneic HSCT recipient or a stem cell or donor lymphocyte infusion donor (not recorded which). It is not recorded whose cells these are; they may come from a transplant donor.

There are many counts of this clonotype. The gene calls are TRBV12-3 or TRBV12-4 and TRBJ1-3; TRBD1 agrees at 8 bases. The CDR3 is 15 residues long. With V trimmed by 6 bases and J by 2 bases, 6 bases remained unmatched. The CDR3 DNA is TGTGCCAGCAGGCAGCCGGGACAGGCTGGAAACACCATATATTTT. Amino acid sequence: CASRQPGQAGNTIYF.

This chain joins TRBV5-1 and TRBJ2-7; 11 bases match TRBD2. CDR1 SGHRS and CDR2 YFSETQ come from the germline V gene. This CDR3 has 16 amino acids. Losses at the gene ends were 4 bases for V and 4 bases for J; bases not matched to a gene: 10. Here the CDR3 reads CASSVLGLAENYEQYF. The CDR3 nucleotides are TGCGCCAGCAGCGTATTGGGACTAGCGGAAAATTACGAGCAGTACTTC. Full variable domain (missing parts from reference TRBV5-1 and TRBJ2-7): KAGVTQTPRYLIKTRGQQVTLSCSPISGHRSVSWYQQTPGQGLQFLFEYFSETQRNKGNFPGRFSGRQFSNSRSEMNVSTLELGDSALYLCASSVLGLAENYEQYFGPGTRLTVT.

The CDR3 loop reads CSARVTGANVLTF. CDR3 in DNA: TGCAGTGCTAGAGTCACTGGGGCCAACGTCCTGACTTTC. The chain has TRBV20-1 and TRBJ2-6; D unclear. Germline values: CDR1 DFQATT, CDR2 SNEGSKA (reference sequence). Trimming took 1 base from V and 2 from J, leaving 3 bases between them. This CDR3 has 13 residues.

The V call is TRBV20-1, the J call TRBJ2-7; the match to TRBD2 covers 7 bases. Germline V lookup: CDR1 DFQATT, CDR2 SNEGSKA (reference sequence). J lost 1 base, V lost 6 bases, and 12 bases had no gene match. The CDR3 is 15 residues long. The CDR3 is CSAPPSLAWSYEQYF. The CDR3 region has the DNA TGCAGTGCCCCGCCCTCACTAGCGTGGTCCTACGAGCAGTACTTC.

V and J are TRBV29-1 and TRBJ1-1; D uncertain. The CDR3 consists of 14 residues. Trimming took 6 bases from V and 3 from J, leaving 17 bases between them. CDR1 and CDR2 from the germline V gene are SQVTM and ANQGSEA. The CDR3 DNA is TGCAGCGTCGCACTTGCCTGGGGTGACACTGAAGCTTTCTTT. It encodes CSVALAWGDTEAFF. The full variable domain, in which reference TRBV29-1 and TRBJ1-1 provide the parts outside the CDR3, is SAVISQKPSRDICQRGTSLTIQCQVDSQVTMMFWYRQQPGQSLTLIATANQGSEATYESGFVIDKFPISRPNLTFSTLTVSNMSPEDSSIYLCSVALAWGDTEAFFGQGTRLTVV.

The chain is built from TRBV12-3 or TRBV12-4 and TRBJ1-5, with D maybe TRBD1 (6 bases). V was shortened by 5 bases and J by 5 bases, with 10 bases between the two germline ends. The CDR3 has 13 amino acids. The CDR3 region is CASSRTAHQPQHF. The CDR3, as DNA: TGTGCCAGCAGTCGGACAGCTCATCAGCCCCAGCATTTT.

This chain uses TRBV5-5 with TRBJ2-3; perhaps TRBD1 as D (7 bases). The length of the CDR3 is 14 residues. Germline V CDR1 and CDR2: SGHKS, YYEKEE (reference sequence). The CDR3 DNA is TGTGCATCTACGGCGGGACAGCTCCTAGATACGCAGTATTTT. Protein: CASTAGQLLDTQYF.

The V gene is TRBV6-5, the J gene TRBJ1-2, with a possible D match to TRBD1 (5 bases). This CDR3 spans 14 amino acids. With 1 base removed from V and 4 bases from J, the gap between germline ends came to 10 bases. The germline gives CDR1 MNHEY, CDR2 SVGAGI. CDR3 amino acids: CASSYYRSPYGYTF. The CDR3 region has the DNA TGTGCCAGCAGTTACTACAGGAGCCCCTATGGCTACACCTTC.

This chain joins TRBV6-1 and TRBJ2-2, with 7 nucleotides matching TRBD1. This CDR3 is 17 amino acids long. The V segment lost 2 bases and the J segment 2 bases; nucleotides outside the gene matches: 8. The V gene's germline CDR1 is MNHNS and CDR2 SASEGT. Here the CDR3 reads CASSEKGNRGNTGELFF. The CDR3 nucleotides read TGTGCCAGCAGTGAAAAGGGGAACAGGGGAAACACCGGGGAGCTGTTTTTT.

This chain links TRBV12-5 with TRBJ2-1; 8 nucleotides line up with TRBD1. Germline lookup yields CDR1 LGHNT and CDR2 FRNRAP. Trimming removed 2 bases from V and 7 bases from J; junction bases left unmatched: 7. The CDR3 covers 15 residues. The CDR3 DNA reads TGTGCTAGTGGTTTGCCGGGACAGGCGTTGAATGAGCAGTTCTTC. Its protein product is CASGLPGQALNEQFF.

The CDR3 here is CASSPHTRGEQFF. The CDR3 nucleotides read TGTGCCAGCAGTCCGCACACCAGGGGGGAGCAGTTCTTC. J is TRBJ2-1 and V is TRBV12-3 or TRBV12-4; the match to TRBD1 covers 7 bases. This CDR3 contains 13 residues. J was trimmed by 10 bases and V by 5 bases; bases with no gene match: 8.

The V and J genes are TRBV12-3 or TRBV12-4 and TRBJ1-1, with D unresolved. The CDR3 is 13 residues long. The ends were cut back, 6 bases at V and 3 bases at J, with 11 bases in the middle. The CDR3 DNA reads TGTGCCAGCAGCCTAACACGGGACACTGAAGCTTTCTTT. Amino acid sequence: CASSLTRDTEAFF.

This sequence joins TRBV20-1 and TRBJ1-2; D is unclear. The V gene's germline CDR1 is DFQATT and CDR2 SNEGSKA (reference sequence). The CDR3 spans 12 residues. V lost 6 bases, J lost 6 bases, and 14 bases lay in between. The CDR3 region has the DNA TGCAGTGCCGCAAAACACGGGGATGGCTACACCTTC. It specifies CSAAKHGDGYTF.

J is TRBJ1-2 and V is TRBV30, with D unclear. Germline-derived CDR1 and CDR2 are GTSNPN and SVGIG (reference sequence). Trimming stripped 0 bases from V and 8 bases from J, with 16 bases between. This CDR3 comprises 14 residues. CDR3 sequence reads: CAWSVRTPTGGYTF. CDR3 DNA sequence: TGTGCCTGGAGTGTGAGAACCCCGACGGGAGGCTACACCTTC.

V usage is TRBV20-1 and J usage is TRBJ2-3; TRBD2 matches at 12 bases. This CDR3 contains 18 residues. Germline V gene lookup returns CDR1 DFQATT and CDR2 SNEGSKA (reference sequence). Trimming took 0 bases from V and 0 from J; bases not matched to a gene: 7. CDR3: CSARDVTSGGLSTDTQYF. The DNA for the CDR3 is TGCAGTGCTAGAGATGTGACTAGCGGGGGCCTAAGCACAGATACGCAGTATTTT.

The chain joins TRBV7-2 to TRBJ2-1, with 7 positions matching TRBD1. The CDR3 runs to 13 residues. The V segment lost 8 bases and the J segment 4 bases; nucleotides outside the gene matches: 5. Germline V lookup: CDR1 SGHTA, CDR2 FQGNSA. The CDR3 DNA reads as TGTGCCAGCCTGCAGGGACAGTACAATGAGCAGTTCTTC. It is translated as CASLQGQYNEQFF.

This clonotype occurred a few times. J is TRBJ1-4 and V is TRBV29-1; D call uncertain. Germline assignment: CDR1 SQVTM and CDR2 ANQGSEA. With 7 bases removed from V and 3 bases from J, the gap between germline ends came to 9 bases. The length of the CDR3 is 12 residues. The CDR3 DNA follows: TGCAGCGGTAGAGCCTCTAATGAAAAACTGTTTTTT. Translating it yields CSGRASNEKLFF. The full variable domain, its missing parts supplied by reference TRBV29-1 and TRBJ1-4, is SAVISQKPSRDICQRGTSLTIQCQVDSQVTMMFWYRQQPGQSLTLIATANQGSEATYESGFVIDKFPISRPNLTFSTLTVSNMSPEDSSIYLCSGRASNEKLFFGSGTQLSVL.

The chain joins TRBV6-6 to TRBJ1-2; D possibly corresponds to TRBD1 (5 bases). Trimming removed 0 bases at V and 8 bases at J, with 16 bases between. The CDR3 runs to 15 residues. CDR1 MNHNY and CDR2 SVGAGI come from the germline V gene (reference sequence). CDR3 sequence reads: CASSYSVSQGWGYTF. In DNA, the CDR3 is TGTGCCAGCAGTTACTCGGTCAGTCAGGGATGGGGCTACACCTTC.

This clonotype was counted once. The chain recombines TRBV29-1 with TRBJ2-5, with 9 bases that match TRBD1. There are 13 residues in the CDR3. The germline CDR1 and CDR2 sequences are SQVTM and ANQGSEA. The trim removed 7 bases at V and 5 bases at J, leaving 8 bases unmatched. DNA of the CDR3: TGCAGCGCCCGACAGGGGACAGGGGAGACCCAGTACTTC. It is translated as CSARQGTGETQYF.

This clonotype is a singleton in its sample. The chain employs TRBV20-1 and TRBJ1-1; D may be TRBD1 (6 bases). CDR3 size: 13 residues. CDR1 is DFQATT and CDR2 is SNEGSKA in the germline V gene (reference sequence). V lost 6 bases, J lost 4 bases, and 15 bases lay in between. The CDR3 loop reads CSARAGGGTEAFF. The DNA of the CDR3 is TGCAGTGCCCGCGCCGGAGGGGGCACTGAAGCTTTCTTT.

The rearrangement joins TRBV10-3 to TRBJ2-3, with a weak D call TRBD2 (7 bases). Germline-derived CDR1 and CDR2 are ENHRY and SYGVKD. This CDR3 has 12 amino acids. The germline V and J ends were trimmed by 11 bases and 0 bases, with 9 bases remaining between them. CDR3 nucleotides: TGTGCCGGGGGGGCCAGCACAGATACGCAGTATTTT. This gives the protein CAGGASTDTQYF.

This clonotype was recorded at least ten times. The CDR3: CASSQGQKYGYTF. The CDR3 DNA follows: TGCGCCAGCAGCCAAGGACAGAAGTACGGCTACACCTTC. V is TRBV5-1 and J is TRBJ1-2; TRBD1 might be the D (6 bases). Looked up from germline, CDR1 is SGHRS and CDR2 is YFSETQ. The CDR3 sequence is 13 residues long. With 4 bases removed from V and 8 bases from J, the gap between germline ends came to 15 bases.

This clonotype was seen more than once but under ten times. The CDR3 protein is CSVETPSTDTQYF. CDR3 nucleotides: TGCAGCGTTGAAACTCCTAGCACAGATACGCAGTATTTT. V usage is TRBV29-1 and J usage is TRBJ2-3; D ambiguous. The length of the CDR3 is 13 residues. The V end was cut by 2 bases, the J end by 0 bases, with 6 bases between. CDR1 is SQVTM, CDR2 ANQGSEA, per germline.

The rearrangement uses TRBV20-1 and TRBJ2-7; 7 bases fit TRBD1. CDR1 and CDR2 from the germline V gene are DFQATT and SNEGSKA (reference sequence). There are 12 residues in the CDR3. Germline trimming cut 3 bases from V and 6 bases from J; bases unmatched to any gene: 5. The CDR3 region is CSASPDRAEQYF. The DNA of the CDR3 is TGCAGTGCTAGCCCCGACAGGGCCGAGCAGTACTTC.

This clonotype has just one count. The junction and the germline gene differ at one end; a read error may be behind it. The chain links TRBV12-3 or TRBV12-4 to TRBJ1-3; no reliable D call. The CDR3 spans 14 residues. CDR3 nucleotide sequence: TGTGCCACCAGTTTACAGAGATCTGGAAACACCATATATTTT. Its protein is CATSLQRSGNTIYF.

This clonotype was seen a few times. This sequence joins TRBV5-1 and TRBJ2-2; D gene uncertain. V was cut by 1 base and J by 0 bases, with 16 bases left in between. This CDR3 contains 18 residues. Per germline, CDR1 SGHRS and CDR2 YFSETQ. The CDR3 DNA sequence: TGCGCCAGCAGCTTGCCTGAATCCGGCAGGACGAACACCGGGGAGCTGTTTTTT. It encodes CASSLPESGRTNTGELFF.

This chain links TRBV6-5 with TRBJ2-1; D gene unclear. Trimming stripped 0 bases from V and 6 bases from J, with 9 bases between. This CDR3 contains 14 residues. Germline CDR1 is MNHEY and CDR2 is SVGAGI. This CDR3 reads CASSYSSSRNEQFF. CDR3 sequence (DNA): TGTGCCAGCAGTTACTCGAGTAGCCGCAATGAGCAGTTCTTC.